The 2 T cell receptor beta chains reported below all come from one sample, sequenced in a study of blood T cell repertoires in COVID-19. Using immunoSEQ multiplex PCR, the repertoire was profiled, and TCRdb retains in-frame clones only, with some absent. The sample lists about 78,000 clones; over 80% were seen once. The sequenced material came from peripheral blood. These receptors all stem from a man aged 45-65 years with acute or convalescent COVID-19.

This sequence joins TRBV29-1 and TRBJ1-2; no reliable D call. Looked up from germline, CDR1 is SQVTM and CDR2 is ANQGSEA. With 1 base removed from V and 6 bases from J, the gap between germline ends came to 6 bases. The CDR3 length is 11 residues. Here the CDR3 DNA reads TGCAGCGTTGAAGGATCGGATGGCTACACCTTC. It specifies CSVEGSDGYTF.

The chain employs TRBV6-5 and TRBJ1-3; perhaps TRBD1 as D (6 bases). Germline V lookup: CDR1 MNHEY, CDR2 SVGAGI. The CDR3 length is 11 residues. V lost 4 bases and J lost 9, with 7 bases in between. CDR3 DNA: TGTGCCAGCAGTTCAGGGGTCACCATATATTTT. Translating gives CASSSGVTIYF.